The 21 T cell receptor beta chains listed next were all sequenced from one sample in a study of cytomegalovirus exposure and HLA in healthy donors. In the PCR, 60 Vbeta and 13 Jbeta primers were used. Assay used: immunoSEQ multiplex PCR; TCRdb lists only in-frame clones, some missing. The sample records about 67,000 clones, roughly 65% being singletons. The sequencing input was PBMCs. These receptors all stem from a woman aged 30 to 39 in good health and CMV-seronegative.

V and J are TRBV6-5 and TRBJ2-3; 8 nucleotides align to TRBD1. Germline values: CDR1 MNHEY, CDR2 SVGAGI. J was trimmed by 3 bases and V by 6 bases; bases with no gene match: 8. This CDR3 contains 15 residues. Here the CDR3 DNA reads TGTGCCAGCAGACCCGGACAGGGAAGAACAGATACGCAGTATTTT. It yields the protein CASRPGQGRTDTQYF.

This clone occurred a few times. The V and J genes are TRBV7-9 and TRBJ2-1, with 9 bases identical to TRBD2. The CDR3 runs 18 residues. Looked up from germline, CDR1 is SEHNR and CDR2 is FQNEAQ (reference sequence). After removal of 7 bases from V and 0 bases from J, the junction contained 13 bases not matched to a gene. In DNA, the CDR3 is TGTGCCAGCAACCATCCCTTAGCGGGGGCCAGCTCCTACAATGAGCAGTTCTTC. Its translation: CASNHPLAGASSYNEQFF.

This clone was counted a single time. The junction shows a germline mismatch at one end, possibly a read error. V usage is TRBV9 and J usage is TRBJ1-2, with TRBD1 matching 7 bases. CDR1 SGDLS and CDR2 YYNGEE come from the germline V gene. This CDR3 is built from 16 residues. DNA of the CDR3: TGTGCCAGCAGCGTAGCTACGACAGGGAGCAACTATGGCAACACCTTC. Translating it yields CASSVATTGSNYGNTF.

This clone was detected only a few times. CDR3 residues: CASSTFDGATFF. CDR3 bases: TGTGCCAGCAGCACTTTTGATGGGGCAACTTTCTTT. J is TRBJ1-1 and V is TRBV6-1, with D perhaps TRBD1 (5 bases). The CDR3 loop spans 12 amino acids. Looked up from germline, CDR1 is MNHNS and CDR2 is SASEGT. The V gene lost 6 bases and the J gene lost 12 bases, with 17 bases spanning the gap.

The chain has TRBV5-1 and TRBJ2-3, with D perhaps TRBD2 (7 bases). Trimming took off 4 bases at V and 4 bases at J, with 16 bases between the two ends. Germline-derived CDR1 and CDR2 are SGHRS and YFSETQ. The CDR3 covers 15 residues. CDR3 region: CASSSGGGGSDTQYF. The CDR3 DNA sequence: TGCGCCAGCAGCAGTGGAGGGGGGGGCTCAGATACGCAGTATTTT.

The chain employs TRBV11-3 and TRBJ2-5; D is undetermined. This CDR3 is 13 amino acids long. Germline V gene sequence: CDR1 SGHNT, CDR2 YENEEA. V shed 1 base and J shed 1 base, with 4 bases lying between them. CDR3 amino acids: CASSLVAQETQYF. CDR3 DNA sequence: TGTGCCAGCAGCTTAGTGGCCCAAGAGACCCAGTACTTC.

V is TRBV7-2 and J is TRBJ2-7; D is undetermined. The CDR3 has 13 residues. V lost 1 base and J 0 bases, leaving 4 bases between the germline ends. Germline V lookup: CDR1 SGHTA, CDR2 FQGNSA. The CDR3 bases are TGTGCCAGCAGCTTAGGACACTCCTACGAGCAGTACTTC. It translates to CASSLGHSYEQYF.

The J gene is TRBJ1-2, the V gene TRBV19; tentative D call: TRBD1 (6 bases). The CDR3 covers 14 residues. Germline CDR1 and CDR2: LNHDA and SQIVND (reference sequence). V dropped 6 bases and J dropped 5 bases, with 16 bases sitting between them. In DNA, the CDR3 is TGTGCCAGTAGGTCTTCACAGGGAACTTATGGCTACACCTTC. As protein: CASRSSQGTYGYTF.

This clone was found a few times. The gene calls are TRBV2 and TRBJ2-2, with 12 bases matching TRBD2. Germline CDR1 is SNHLY and CDR2 is FYNNEI. V shed 4 bases, J shed 7 bases, and the junction held 4 bases outside the gene matches. This CDR3 is built from 15 residues. The CDR3 bases are TGTGCCAGCAGTGCTAGCGGGGGGGCCTTCGGGGAGCTGTTTTTT. This translates into CASSASGGAFGELFF.

The chain joins TRBV23-1 to TRBJ1-6; possible D gene TRBD1, 5 bases. TRBV23-1 has ORF status, its function being uncertain. The V gene lost 0 bases and the J gene lost 0 bases, with 12 bases spanning the gap. This CDR3 region has 18 residues. The CDR3 here is CASSQSNRMSSYNSPLHF. Written as DNA, the CDR3 is TGCGCCAGCAGTCAATCGAACAGGATGAGCTCCTATAATTCACCCCTCCACTTT.

This rearrangement joins TRBV20-1 to TRBJ2-7; 9 nucleotides align to TRBD2. From germline, CDR1 is DFQATT and CDR2 SNEGSKA (reference sequence). The trim removed 4 bases at V and 7 bases at J, leaving 2 bases unmatched. The CDR3 contains 11 residues. The CDR3 spells CSATTSGEQYF. The CDR3 region has the DNA TGCAGTGCTACCACTAGCGGGGAGCAGTACTTC.

This clone was seen a few times. The chain joins TRBV5-8 to TRBJ2-5; 7 bases fit TRBD1. This CDR3 has 17 residues. The V gene end was trimmed by 0 bases and the J gene end by 3 bases; junction bases not matched to a gene: 11. From germline, CDR1 is SGHTS and CDR2 YDEGEE. For the CDR3, the DNA is TGTGCCAGCAGCTTGGAGGGGGCTGGGCGTGTGAAAGAGACCCAGTACTTC. This sequence encodes CASSLEGAGRVKETQYF.

In DNA form, the CDR3 reads TGTGCCAGCAGCTTGACTAGCGGGGGGATTTACGAGCAGTACTTC. As protein: CASSLTSGGIYEQYF. The rearrangement links TRBV5-5 to TRBJ2-7; 12 nucleotides match TRBD2. Trimming cost V 1 base and J 4 bases; bases outside gene matches: 3. Germline CDR1 reads SGHKS; CDR2 reads YYEKEE (reference sequence). The CDR3 is made up of 15 amino acids. Looking up the rest from reference TRBV5-5 and TRBJ2-7 gives the full variable domain: DAGVTQSPTHLIKTRGQQVTLRCSPISGHKSVSWYQQVLGQGPQFIFQYYEKEERGRGNFPDRFSARQFPNYSSELNVNALLLGDSALYLCASSLTSGGIYEQYFGPGTRLTVT.

With respect to this clone: At one end, the junction sequence differs from germline, possibly due to a read error. This chain connects TRBV6-1 to TRBJ2-5; possible D gene TRBD2, 5 bases. The better agreement between TRBJ2-7 and the DNA end casts doubt on the J call. Germline assignment: CDR1 MNHNS and CDR2 SASEGT. The CDR3 loop spans 17 amino acids. CDR3 region: CASSASPIPNGYYEQYF. The CDR3 DNA reads TGTGCCAGTAGTGCTAGCCCAATCCCCAATGGTTACTACGAGCAGTACTTC.

The genes are TRBV7-9 and TRBJ2-5; 10 bases are a match to TRBD2. The CDR3 extends over 15 amino acids. After removal of 3 bases from V and 6 bases from J, the junction contained 7 bases not matched to a gene. Germline V gene sequence: CDR1 SEHNR, CDR2 FQNEAQ (reference sequence). CDR3 DNA: TGTGCCAGCAGCTTCGTCCTAGCGGGGGTGAAGACCCAGTACTTC. Translating it yields CASSFVLAGVKTQYF.

There are a few counts of this clone. The CDR3 DNA reads TGTGCCAGCAGAGTTCTAGCGGGGGGGTTCGGGGAGCTGTTTTTT. Protein product: CASRVLAGGFGELFF. The V call is TRBV6-1, the J call TRBJ2-2, with 12 positions matching TRBD2. Germline CDR1 reads MNHNS; CDR2 reads SASEGT. There are 15 residues in the CDR3. After removal of 6 bases from V and 7 bases from J, the junction contained 6 bases not matched to a gene.

This clone came up a few times. V is TRBV30 and J is TRBJ1-5; tentatively, D is TRBD1 (6 bases). Between the trimmed V and J ends, which lost 2 bases and 5 bases, there was a span of 25 bases. The CDR3 is 18 amino acids. Germline-derived CDR1 and CDR2 are GTSNPN and SVGIG (reference sequence). DNA for the CDR3: TGTGCCTGGAGTCCTTCGCCCCTCAGGGGATTGTTGGATCAGCCCCAGCATTTT. Translating it yields CAWSPSPLRGLLDQPQHF.

Comment on this clone: The junction does not match germline at one end; this may be a read error. The chain's CDR3 is CASSLEGGYQETQYF. The CDR3 nucleotides read TGTGCCAGCAGCCTAGAGGGGGGGTACCAAGAGACCCAGTACTTC. This chain connects TRBV11-3 to TRBJ2-5; a weak D match, TRBD2 (7 bases). The germline CDR1 and CDR2 sequences are SGHNT and YENEEA. The CDR3 is made up of 15 amino acids.

This clone was detected a few times. V and J are TRBV4-3 and TRBJ2-7; D call uncertain. CDR1 LGHNA and CDR2 YSLEER come from the germline V gene. This CDR3 is built from 14 residues. Trimming removed 6 bases from V and 1 base from J, with 13 bases in between. The CDR3 bases are TGCGCCAGCAGTCCCTCCGGAGTGTCCTACGAGCAGTACTTC. Amino acid sequence: CASSPSGVSYEQYF.

This chain uses TRBV10-3 with TRBJ1-1; D might be TRBD1 (6 bases). Trimming removed 6 bases at V and 3 bases at J, with 14 bases between. This CDR3 is built from 14 residues. Germline lookup yields CDR1 ENHRY and CDR2 SYGVKD. In DNA form, the CDR3 reads TGTGCCATCAGGCTTAACAGGGAGCACACTGAAGCTTTCTTT. Amino acids: CAIRLNREHTEAFF.

Only one count was recorded for this clone. The junction shows a germline mismatch at one end, possibly a read error. V is TRBV7-9 and J is TRBJ2-5; D is unresolved. The CDR3 has 15 amino acids. Germline-derived CDR1 and CDR2 are SEHNR and FQNEAQ (reference sequence). CDR3 sequence reads: CSSSFGLNSRETQYF. CDR3 sequence (DNA): TGTTCCAGCAGCTTTGGGTTGAACTCGAGGGAGACCCAGTACTTC.